This TCR beta chain was sequenced for a study of response to subunit inactivated influenza vaccine. Regarding the study as a whole: Seasonal influenza vaccination, on each occasion, was suggested by the authors to recruit few new T cells.

TCRdb used MiXCR to reprocess the RT-PCR reads, holding one entry per CDR3 protein. The table lists about half a million distinct CDR3 sequences, roughly 11% of them singletons, with 9.5% to 15% in the top ten. This clonotype has at least ten counts. As yet, its antigen is unknown. V lost 4 bases, J lost 7 bases, and 10 bases stayed unmatched. The CDR3 is made up of 16 amino acids. Germline lookup yields CDR1 SGDLS and CDR2 YYNGEE. This chain links TRBV9 with TRBJ2-2; TRBD2 aligns across 10 bases. The sequence derives from a man aged 50 to 59 who received an inactivated influenza vaccine. The sample consisted of PBMCs from blood, taken about 6 weeks after vaccination. The CDR3 bases are TGTGCCAGCAGCCCAAATAGCGGGGGGTTTGGCGGGGAGCTGTTTTTT. Translation gives CASSPNSGGFGGELFF.